The 31 T cell receptor beta chains below were found in one sample sequenced in a study of lymphopenia after photon versus proton radiotherapy. Method: immunoSEQ multiplex PCR; TCRdb's copy keeps in-frame clones and lacks some. Among about 30,000 clones listed, 85% to 95% were seen once. Sequencing was performed on peripheral blood, taken from a patient treated with photon-based radiotherapy. Receptor source: a woman aged 45-59 years with cholangiocarcinoma.

This chain joins TRBV27 and TRBJ2-5, with D tentatively TRBD2 (5 bases). The CDR3 sequence is 13 residues long. Germline CDR1 and CDR2: MNHEY and SMNVEV (reference sequence). Trimming left V 5 bases short and J 3 bases short, with 10 bases between. The CDR3 DNA reads TGTGCCAGCAGTCGTTGGGGAGAAGAGACCCAGTACTTC. It codes for CASSRWGEETQYF.

This clone has just a few counts. Other DNA sequences in this specimen translate into the identical CDR3. As DNA, the CDR3 is TGTGCCAGCAGGACTCAGGGGCTGATCTATGGCTACACCTTC. Its translation: CASRTQGLIYGYTF. The rearrangement joins TRBV6-6 to TRBJ1-2; a possible D gene is TRBD1 (6 bases). The V end was cut by 6 bases, the J end by 4 bases, with 15 bases between. The germline V gene encodes CDR1 MNHNY and CDR2 SVGAGI (reference sequence). This CDR3 spans 14 amino acids.

This clone was seen once. The chain uses TRBV2 and TRBJ1-4; possible D gene TRBD1, 5 bases. V lost 1 base and J 8 bases, leaving 20 bases between the germline ends. This CDR3 region has 17 residues. Germline CDR1 SNHLY, CDR2 FYNNEI. CDR3 protein: CASSEGPRGGGGEKLFF. The CDR3 DNA follows: TGTGCCAGCAGTGAAGGTCCTCGCGGTGGCGGGGGAGAAAAACTGTTTTTT.

The V and J genes are TRBV20-1 and TRBJ2-3, with D perhaps TRBD2 (5 bases). Trimming removed 3 bases from V and 6 bases from J, with 7 bases in between. The germline V gene encodes CDR1 DFQATT and CDR2 SNEGSKA (reference sequence). The CDR3 consists of 11 residues. CDR3 protein: CSASRGDTQYF. The CDR3 nucleotides are TGCAGTGCTAGCCGAGGGGATACGCAGTATTTT.

This chain links TRBV27 with TRBJ1-2; the D is unclear. The CDR3 runs 13 residues. The germline V gene encodes CDR1 MNHEY and CDR2 SMNVEV (reference sequence). The V gene lost 6 bases and the J gene lost 8 bases, with 16 bases spanning the gap. The CDR3 loop reads CASRSTGQGGYTF. The CDR3 region has the DNA TGTGCCAGCAGATCGACGGGTCAAGGGGGCTACACCTTC.

The chain combines TRBV19 with TRBJ1-2; 7 positions match TRBD1. Looked up from germline, CDR1 is LNHDA and CDR2 is SQIVND (reference sequence). Trimming at V came to 1 base and at J to 5 bases, leaving 7 bases not matched to a gene. The CDR3 runs to 15 residues. CDR3 in DNA: TGTGCCAGTAGTATAGCGGTGCAGGGGGTATATGGCTACACCTTC. It is translated as CASSIAVQGVYGYTF.

V usage is TRBV4-3 and J usage is TRBJ1-2; 9 bases match TRBD1. V trimming: 1 base; J trimming: 8 bases; junction bases outside the gene matches: 5. This CDR3 is built from 14 residues. Germline V gene sequence: CDR1 LGHNA, CDR2 YSLEER. The CDR3 reads CASSQAGQGGGYTF. DNA of the CDR3: TGCGCCAGCAGCCAAGCGGGACAGGGCGGAGGCTACACCTTC.

The CDR3 coding sequence is TGTGCCAGCAGCTTAGGTGCAGGGTCCAATCAGCCCCAGCATTTT. Translating it yields CASSLGAGSNQPQHF. The rearrangement links TRBV7-9 to TRBJ1-5, with a possible D match to TRBD1 (5 bases). CDR3 length equals 15 residues. Trimming removed 1 base at V and 3 bases at J, with 10 bases between. Germline loops: CDR1 SEHNR, CDR2 FQNEAQ (reference sequence).

The chain uses TRBV18 and TRBJ1-2; weak D call: TRBD1 (6 bases). V was trimmed by 4 bases and J by 1 base, leaving 13 bases between them. CDR3 size: 15 residues. Germline CDR1 is KGHSH and CDR2 is LQKENI. CDR3 protein: CASSHEGVGNYGYTF. CDR3 coding DNA: TGTGCCAGCTCACACGAGGGGGTCGGTAACTATGGCTACACCTTC.

The V call is TRBV5-1, the J call TRBJ2-2, with D hard to call. Trimming took 0 bases from V and 2 from J, leaving 11 bases between them. Germline V gene data show CDR1 as SGHRS and CDR2 as YFSETQ. The CDR3 is 16 residues long. This chain's CDR3 is CASSLASYSNTGELFF. The CDR3 DNA reads TGCGCCAGCAGCTTGGCCTCCTACTCTAACACCGGGGAGCTGTTTTTT. Drawing the rest from reference TRBV5-1 and TRBJ2-2, the complete variable domain is KAGVTQTPRYLIKTRGQQVTLSCSPISGHRSVSWYQQTPGQGLQFLFEYFSETQRNKGNFPGRFSGRQFSNSRSEMNVSTLELGDSALYLCASSLASYSNTGELFFGEGSRLTVL.

The rearrangement joins TRBV10-3 to TRBJ2-1; 7 bases line up with TRBD2. Germline V gene lookup returns CDR1 ENHRY and CDR2 SYGVKD. The CDR3 length is 15 residues. The J segment lost 2 bases and the V segment lost 8 bases, leaving 9 bases of the junction unmatched. CDR3: CAIAIAGEAYNEQFF. Here the CDR3 DNA reads TGTGCCATCGCAATTGCGGGGGAAGCCTACAATGAGCAGTTCTTC.

The chain employs TRBV27 and TRBJ1-2; TRBD1 is a possible D gene (6 bases). This CDR3 spans 14 amino acids. Germline-derived CDR1 and CDR2 are MNHEY and SMNVEV (reference sequence). Deletions cut 5 bases from V and 5 bases from J, with 15 bases between. The CDR3: CASSPAGGAYGYTF. The CDR3 DNA sequence: TGTGCCAGCAGTCCCGCGGGGGGGGCGTATGGCTACACCTTC.

The chain recombines TRBV5-6 with TRBJ1-2, with 9 bases that match TRBD1. Germline V gives CDR1 SGHDT, CDR2 YYEEEE. V shed 6 bases and J 1 base; nucleotides not matched to a gene: 13. This CDR3 is 17 amino acids long. CDR3 amino acids: CASTPYGTGPFNYGYTF. The CDR3 DNA reads TGTGCCAGCACCCCCTACGGGACAGGGCCCTTTAACTATGGCTACACCTTC.

The V gene is TRBV5-4, the J gene TRBJ1-2; D might be TRBD1 (6 bases). Germline-derived CDR1 and CDR2 are SGHNT and YYREEE (reference sequence). This CDR3 contains 14 residues. V was trimmed by 2 bases and J by 8 bases, leaving 16 bases between them. CDR3 DNA sequence: TGTGCCAGCAGCTTAATAGGGGGAGGGAAAGGCTACACCTTC. It yields the protein CASSLIGGGKGYTF.

The genes are TRBV28 and TRBJ1-1, with 11 bases matching TRBD1. From germline, CDR1 is MDHEN and CDR2 SYDVKM. With 8 bases clipped from V and 10 bases from J, the junction kept 6 bases outside the gene matches. This CDR3 has 12 residues. The CDR3 loop is CASQDRGLGAFF. The CDR3 nucleotides are TGTGCCAGCCAGGACAGGGGGCTTGGAGCTTTCTTT.

The chain uses TRBV5-1 and TRBJ2-7; 8 nucleotides agree with TRBD1. Germline V gene sequence: CDR1 SGHRS, CDR2 YFSETQ. Germline trimming cut 5 bases from V and 4 bases from J; bases unmatched to any gene: 11. This CDR3 has 15 residues. The DNA for the CDR3 is TGCGCCAGCAGTCTGAACAGGGGGTTAGGGTACGAGCAGTACTTC. Protein sequence: CASSLNRGLGYEQYF.

In nucleotides, the CDR3 is TGTGCCAGCAGCCCCCAGGACGGGACAGGGGGCTCCGGGGAGCTGTTTTTT. As protein: CASSPQDGTGGSGELFF. This chain uses TRBV7-7 with TRBJ2-2; 12 nucleotides agree with TRBD1. With 5 bases clipped from V and 6 bases from J, the junction kept 10 bases outside the gene matches. CDR3 length: 17 residues. Per the germline V gene, CDR1 is SSHAT and CDR2 is FNYEAQ (reference sequence). Variable domain in full (rest from reference TRBV7-7 and TRBJ2-2): GAGVSQSPRYKVTKRGQDVTLRCDPISSHATLYWYQQALGQGPEFLTYFNYEAQPDKSGLPSDRFSAERPEGSISTLTIQRTEQRDSAMYRCASSPQDGTGGSGELFFGEGSRLTVL.

V gene TRBV7-9 combines with J gene TRBJ2-4; no clear D gene. Per the germline V gene, CDR1 is SEHNR and CDR2 is FQNEAQ (reference sequence). V lost 5 bases and J lost 11, with 16 bases in between. The CDR3 is 13 residues long. The DNA for the CDR3 is TGTGCCAGCAGCCTTAGCCTTGTGCCATTTCAGTACTTC. This gives the protein CASSLSLVPFQYF.

The rearrangement joins TRBV2 to TRBJ2-7; a weak D match, TRBD1 (6 bases). The CDR3 is 12 amino acids. Germline V lookup: CDR1 SNHLY, CDR2 FYNNEI. Trimming removed 3 bases from V and 3 bases from J, with 6 bases in between. The CDR3 here is CASSDRGYEQYF. The CDR3 DNA reads as TGTGCCAGCAGTGACAGGGGCTACGAGCAGTACTTC.

The rearrangement uses TRBV7-2 and TRBJ2-7; 7 bases are shared with TRBD1. The CDR3 loop spans 16 amino acids. V lost 0 bases to trimming and J lost 3 bases; unmatched junction nucleotides: 8. The germline V gene encodes CDR1 SGHTA and CDR2 FQGNSA. CDR3 coding DNA: TGTGCCAGCAGCTTAGCGCATTTGAGGGGGCGCTACGAGCAGTACTTC. The encoded protein is CASSLAHLRGRYEQYF.

V usage is TRBV4-1 and J usage is TRBJ2-7; either TRBD1 or TRBD2 may fit D (5 bases each). The germline V gene encodes CDR1 MGHRA and CDR2 YSYEKL. The V end lost 4 bases, the J end lost 2 bases, and 21 bases lay between the germline ends. The CDR3 runs 17 residues. The CDR3 nucleotides are TGCGCCAGCAGCCCCGGATTTCGACGGGGACCACCCTACGAGCAGTACTTC. Its protein is CASSPGFRRGPPYEQYF.

A single count supports this clone. The rearrangement links TRBV7-2 to TRBJ1-2, with TRBD1 as a possible D gene (6 bases). V was trimmed by 1 base and J by 8 bases, leaving 20 bases between them. The germline CDR1 and CDR2 sequences are SGHTA and FQGNSA. CDR3 length: 16 residues. CDR3: CASSLVHSGGLEGYTF. In nucleotides, the CDR3 is TGTGCCAGCAGCTTAGTACACAGCGGGGGGCTTGAGGGCTACACCTTC. The full variable domain, in which reference TRBV7-2 and TRBJ1-2 provide the parts outside the CDR3, is GAGVSQSPSNKVTEKGKDVELRCDPISGHTALYWYRQSLGQGLEFLIYFQGNSAPDKSGLPSDRFSAERTGGSVSTLTIQRTQQEDSAVYLCASSLVHSGGLEGYTFGSGTRLTVV.

This sequence joins TRBV4-1 and TRBJ2-1, with 14 positions matching TRBD2. The CDR3 is 16 residues long. The germline V gene has CDR1 MGHRA and CDR2 YSYEKL. Germline trimming cut 1 base from V and 7 bases from J; bases unmatched to any gene: 3. In DNA form, the CDR3 reads TGCGCCAGCAGCCAAGCGACTAGCGGGGGGGCGAATGAGCAGTTCTTC. Translated, it gives CASSQATSGGANEQFF.

This clone has a handful of counts. V is TRBV7-9 and J is TRBJ1-2; no clear D. The CDR3 covers 14 residues. V was pared by 7 bases and J by 4 bases, with 16 bases between. The germline V gene encodes CDR1 SEHNR and CDR2 FQNEAQ (reference sequence). Here the CDR3 DNA reads TGTGCCAGCACTACCCCCGGTCCGGCCTATGGCTACACCTTC. Its protein product is CASTTPGPAYGYTF.

The rearrangement uses TRBV19 and TRBJ1-5; no firm D call. CDR3 length: 12 amino acids. Per germline, CDR1 LNHDA and CDR2 SQIVND (reference sequence). V shed 5 bases and J shed 3 bases, with 5 bases lying between them. CDR3 bases: TGTGCCAGTAGTTGGGCCAATCAGCCCCAGCATTTT. It is translated as CASSWANQPQHF.

In its sample, this clone was seen once. The V call is TRBV27, the J call TRBJ1-1; 8 bases are shared with TRBD1. Germline V gives CDR1 MNHEY, CDR2 SMNVEV (reference sequence). After removal of 5 bases from V and 7 bases from J, the junction contained 21 bases not matched to a gene. This CDR3 has 18 amino acids. This CDR3 is CASSLNRGGSRVLSEAFF. The CDR3 DNA sequence: TGTGCCAGCAGTCTGAACAGGGGGGGATCCCGGGTTCTTAGTGAAGCTTTCTTT.

This clone was found once. The genes are TRBV5-4 and TRBJ1-6, with D perhaps TRBD1 (6 bases). CDR3 size: 15 residues. CDR1 SGHNT and CDR2 YYREEE come from the germline V gene (reference sequence). V lost 4 bases, J lost 6 bases, and 14 bases lay in between. Written as DNA, the CDR3 is TGTGCCAGCAGCGTTTGGGCAGGGGCTAATTCACCCCTCCACTTT. Translation gives CASSVWAGANSPLHF.

The chain combines TRBV7-9 with TRBJ1-2, with unresolved D. V lost 0 bases to trimming and J lost 6 bases, with 14 bases between them. In germline, CDR1 is SEHNR, CDR2 FQNEAQ (reference sequence). The CDR3 spans 15 residues. The CDR3 loop is CASSLARGFEDGYTF. The CDR3 DNA sequence: TGTGCCAGCAGCTTAGCGCGAGGTTTCGAGGATGGCTACACCTTC.

V usage is TRBV7-2 and J usage is TRBJ1-1, with 9 bases lining up with TRBD1. Germline values: CDR1 SGHTA, CDR2 FQGNSA. The CDR3 has 15 amino acids. The V gene end was trimmed by 4 bases and the J gene end by 1 base; junction bases not matched to a gene: 4. The CDR3 DNA reads TGTGCCAGCAGCTACTACAGGGGGCCGAACACTGAAGCTTTCTTT. Amino acids: CASSYYRGPNTEAFF.

The chain joins TRBV15 to TRBJ1-2; the D gene is possibly TRBD1 (6 bases). This CDR3 has 12 residues. Germline V gene data show CDR1 as LNHNV and CDR2 as YYDKDF (reference sequence). With 5 bases removed from V and 3 bases from J, the gap between germline ends came to 7 bases. The CDR3 loop is CATSQGHYGYTF. The CDR3 DNA reads as TGTGCCACCAGCCAGGGGCACTATGGCTACACCTTC.

The rearrangement uses TRBV7-8 and TRBJ2-4, with D possibly matching TRBD1 (6 bases). The V gene lost 5 bases and the J gene lost 0 bases, with 23 bases spanning the gap. The CDR3 is 19 amino acids. Germline loops: CDR1 SGHVS, CDR2 FQNEAQ. This chain's CDR3 is CASSLSLLQGQTAKNIQYF. Written as DNA, the CDR3 is TGTGCCAGCAGCCTAAGCCTACTACAGGGCCAGACAGCCAAAAACATTCAGTACTTC. Complete variable domain (other parts from reference TRBV7-8 and TRBJ2-4): GAGVSQSPRYKVAKRGQDVALRCDPISGHVSLFWYQQALGQGPEFLTYFQNEAQLDKSGLPSDRFFAERPEGSVSTLKIQRTQQEDSAVYLCASSLSLLQGQTAKNIQYFGAGTRLSVL.